This is a list of T cell receptor beta chains from one sample in a study of shared clonotypes between healthy human individuals. Produced via immunoSEQ multiplex PCR; TCRdb's table is partial and in-frame only. The sample carries about 380,000 clones, roughly 96% recorded once. Sequenced: memory CD8+ T cells sorted from blood. Source of these receptors: a man younger than 45 in good health. CDR3s include the opening cysteine and the closing phenylalanine or tryptophan. The D gene is left open where the match is weak. Clone size, where shown, is once, few, many, or a class for clones that have expanded.

CDR3aa,CDR3nt,j_gene,d_gene,abundance,v_gene
CASSLVGTLSYEQYF,TGTGCCAGCAGCTTAGTAGGGACACTCTCCTACGAGCAGTACTTC,TRBJ2-7,.,.,TRBV7-9
CASSIVFRLASIYNEQFF,TGTGCCAGTAGTATAGTATTTCGACTAGCGAGTATCTACAATGAGCAGTTCTTC,TRBJ2-1,TRBD2,once,TRBV19
CAWRSTGARDEQYF,TGTGCCTGGAGATCTACAGGTGCCCGGGACGAGCAGTACTTC,TRBJ2-7,.,few,TRBV30
CASTTGPNTEAFF,TGTGCCAGCACTACAGGTCCGAACACTGAAGCTTTCTTT,TRBJ1-1,.,.,TRBV6-5
CASRAGVGETQYF,TGCGCCAGCAGAGCGGGAGTTGGGGAGACCCAGTACTTC,TRBJ2-5,TRBD2,.,TRBV5-1
CAWSVMGGIEAFF,TGTGCCTGGAGTGTAATGGGAGGCATTGAAGCTTTCTTT,TRBJ1-1,.,.,TRBV30
CASSLVGSGYEQYF,TGTGCCAGCAGCTTAGTCGGTAGCGGCTACGAGCAGTACTTC,TRBJ2-7,.,.,TRBV7-2
CASSLGWGNEKLFF,TGTGCCAGCAGCTTGGGTTGGGGTAATGAAAAACTGTTTTTT,TRBJ1-4,.,.,TRBV5-6
CASQFTGNPVGPYEQYF,TGTGCCAGTCAATTTACCGGGAACCCGGTGGGGCCCTACGAGCAGTACTTC,TRBJ2-7,.,.,TRBV5-4
CASSLTTATEAFF,TGTGCCAGCAGTCTAACTACCGCGACTGAAGCTTTCTTT,TRBJ1-1,.,.,TRBV28
CAWRDILASTDTQYF,TGTGCCTGGAGGGATATACTGGCTAGCACAGATACGCAGTATTTT,TRBJ2-3,.,.,TRBV30
CASRTGESGVTEAFF,TGCGCCAGCAGGACAGGGGAATCGGGGGTCACTGAAGCTTTCTTT,TRBJ1-1,TRBD1,.,TRBV10-2
CASSYDSGSYEQYF,TGTGCCAGCAGCTACGACAGCGGGAGCTACGAGCAGTACTTC,TRBJ2-7,TRBD2,once,TRBV11-2
CASSLGEWGTQYF,TGTGCCAGCAGCTTAGGCGAATGGGGGACCCAGTACTTC,TRBJ2-5,.,.,TRBV7-6
CASSNSSYEQYF,TGTGCCAGCAGTAATAGCTCCTACGAGCAGTACTTC,TRBJ2-7,.,.,TRBV28
CASSLYLPQLYGSYEQYF,TGTGCCAGCAGTCTCTACCTTCCTCAGCTGTATGGCTCCTACGAGCAGTACTTC,TRBJ2-7,.,.,TRBV28
CASIGNYNEQFF,TGTGCCAGTATAGGCAACTACAATGAGCAGTTCTTC,TRBJ2-1,.,once,TRBV19
CASSQLAGIETQYF,TGTGCCAGCTCCCAACTAGCGGGAATCGAGACCCAGTACTTC,TRBJ2-5,TRBD2,.,TRBV18
CSVRQSYTDTQYF,TGCAGCGTCAGACAGTCTTACACAGATACGCAGTATTTT,TRBJ2-3,.,.,TRBV29-1
CASSSPRQALNYGYTF,TGTGCCAGCAGTTCCCCGAGACAGGCGTTAAACTATGGCTACACCTTC,TRBJ1-2,.,.,TRBV7-2
CASSFTGGVGYTF,TGCGCCAGCAGCTTTACAGGGGGCGTTGGCTACACCTTC,TRBJ1-2,TRBD1,.,TRBV5-1
CAISAGGQGYTF,TGTGCCATCAGTGCCGGGGGGCAGGGCTACACCTTC,TRBJ1-2,.,.,TRBV10-3
CASSWDDYSNQPQHF,TGTGCCAGCAGTTGGGACGACTATAGCAATCAGCCCCAGCATTTT,TRBJ1-5,.,.,TRBV2
CASSLTSGANVLTF,TGTGCCAGCAGCTTAACTTCTGGGGCCAACGTCCTGACTTTC,TRBJ2-6,.,.,TRBV7-3
CASSQGLAGAYEQYF,TGCGCCAGCAGCCAAGGACTAGCCGGAGCTTACGAGCAGTACTTC,TRBJ2-7,TRBD2,once,TRBV4-1
CSVVGHDRGYEQYF,TGCAGCGTTGTTGGTCACGACAGGGGCTACGAGCAGTACTTC,TRBJ2-7,TRBD1,.,TRBV29-1